Below, 23 T cell receptor beta chains from the same sample are listed, as sequenced in a study of identical twins. MiXCR, run by TCRdb on the 5' RACE reads, gives a single entry per CDR3 protein. The repertoire holds some 1,600,000 distinct CDR3 sequences, with under 35% as singletons. What was sequenced was cord blood. These receptors were taken from a newborn girl in good health.

This clonotype showed up just a few times. This chain links TRBV7-2 with TRBJ1-2, with 9 bases identical to TRBD1. Per the germline V gene, CDR1 is SGHTA and CDR2 is FQGNSA. The CDR3 runs to 17 residues. The V gene end was trimmed by 4 bases and the J gene end by 3 bases; junction bases not matched to a gene: 12. The CDR3 DNA reads as TGTGCCAGCAGCTCAACCATCCGGGACAGGGCCTACTATGGCTACACCTTC. Protein: CASSSTIRDRAYYGYTF.

The chain joins TRBV29-1 to TRBJ2-1, with TRBD2 matching 7 bases. The V and J ends lost 6 bases and 5 bases, in that order; junction bases with no gene match: 7. CDR1 is SQVTM and CDR2 is ANQGSEA in the germline V gene. This CDR3 spans 13 amino acids. CDR3 loop: CSVHTGRDNEQFF. CDR3 in DNA: TGCAGCGTCCACACTGGGAGGGACAATGAGCAGTTCTTC.

This clonotype was counted only a few times. The chain is built from TRBV27 and TRBJ1-1; D not resolved. The CDR3 runs to 14 residues. The V gene lost 6 bases and the J gene lost 1 base, with 12 bases spanning the gap. Germline V CDR1 and CDR2: MNHEY, SMNVEV (reference sequence). The chain's CDR3 is CASSRPQENTEAFF. The CDR3 nucleotides read TGTGCCAGCAGCCGACCTCAGGAGAACACTGAAGCTTTCTTT.

There are a few counts of this clonotype. DNA of the CDR3: TGCGCCAGCAGCTTGAGAAGGGATTACTATGGCTACACCTTC. It encodes CASSLRRDYYGYTF. V gene TRBV5-1 combines with J gene TRBJ1-2, with D unclear. The V gene's germline CDR1 is SGHRS and CDR2 YFSETQ. The CDR3 length is 14 residues. V was shortened by 1 base and J by 3 bases, with 10 bases between the two germline ends.

The CDR3 spells CASSYRKAYGTDTQYF. The CDR3, as DNA: TGTGCCAGCAGTTACCGGAAGGCTTACGGCACAGATACGCAGTATTTT. The chain links TRBV6-5 to TRBJ2-3; D unclear. This CDR3 has 16 residues. Trimming stripped 2 bases from V and 1 base from J, with 13 bases between. Per the germline V gene, CDR1 is MNHEY and CDR2 is SVGAGI.

As concerns this clonotype: This may arise from a read error, as a much more abundant clone is one base away. V gene TRBV5-1 combines with J gene TRBJ2-4; D call uncertain. This CDR3 is 14 amino acids long. Germline values: CDR1 SGHRS, CDR2 YFSETQ. The CDR3 DNA follows: TGCGCCAGCAGCTTGTGGGAAGCCAAAAACATTCGGTACTTC. It yields the protein CASSLWEAKNIRYF. Complete variable domain (other parts from reference TRBV5-1 and TRBJ2-4): KAGVTQTPRYLIKTRGQQVTLSCSPISGHRSVSWYQQTPGQGLQFLFEYFSETQRNKGNFPGRFSGRQFSNSRSEMNVSTLELGDSALYLCASSLWEAKNIRYFGAGTRLSVL.

The V call is TRBV6-2 or TRBV6-3, the J call TRBJ2-7; TRBD2 agrees at 13 bases. J lost 9 bases, V lost 2 bases, and 7 bases had no gene match. Germline V CDR1 and CDR2: MNHEY, SVGEGT. The CDR3 runs to 15 residues. The CDR3 reads CASSYGGLAGVVQYF. The CDR3 DNA is TGTGCCAGCAGTTACGGAGGACTAGCGGGAGTGGTGCAGTACTTC.

This clonotype showed up just a few times. The chain couples TRBV24-1 to TRBJ2-1; TRBD2 agrees at 12 bases. The germline V gene has CDR1 KGHDR and CDR2 SFDVKD. V trimming: 4 bases; J trimming: 2 bases; junction bases outside the gene matches: 5. The CDR3 covers 17 residues. CDR3 amino acids: CATSDPGLAGPYNEQFF. The CDR3 nucleotides read TGTGCCACCAGTGACCCCGGACTAGCGGGGCCCTACAATGAGCAGTTCTTC.

This clonotype was found a few times. CDR3 residues: CASSLAELDLHF. In DNA form, the CDR3 reads TGTGCCAGCAGCTTAGCGGAGCTGGACCTCCACTTT. V gene TRBV7-2 combines with J gene TRBJ1-6; no clear D. The CDR3 is 12 amino acids. Germline V gives CDR1 SGHTA, CDR2 FQGNSA. The V end was cut by 0 bases, the J end by 15 bases, with 9 bases between.

The J gene is TRBJ2-7, the V gene TRBV3-1, with D possibly matching TRBD2 (6 bases). The CDR3 has 16 amino acids. V shed 4 bases and J shed 7 bases, with 23 bases lying between them. Per the germline V gene, CDR1 is LGHDT and CDR2 is YNNKEL (reference sequence). In DNA, the CDR3 is TGTGCCAGCAGCCCGCGTATAGCGGACTCTTACAATGAGCAGTACTTC. This gives the protein CASSPRIADSYNEQYF.

The table lists this clonotype with a few counts. This chain uses TRBV5-5 with TRBJ2-5; no firm D call. V was trimmed by 3 bases and J by 5 bases, leaving 8 bases between them. The CDR3 covers 12 residues. Per the germline V gene, CDR1 is SGHKS and CDR2 is YYEKEE (reference sequence). The DNA for the CDR3 is TGTGCCAGCAGCTATGCGCTCGAGACCCAGTACTTC. It encodes CASSYALETQYF.

The chain is built from TRBV10-1 and TRBJ1-1; D remains ambiguous. This CDR3 contains 12 residues. Germline V gene data show CDR1 as WNHNN and CDR2 as SYGVQD (reference sequence). Trimming removed 0 bases at V and 10 bases at J, with 9 bases between. This CDR3 is CASSESTRGAFF. CDR3 nucleotides: TGCGCCAGCAGTGAGTCGACCCGTGGAGCTTTCTTT.

Of note for this clonotype: At one end, the junction sequence differs from germline, possibly due to a read error. J is TRBJ1-2 and V is TRBV28; 7 bases agree with TRBD1. From germline, CDR1 is MDHEN and CDR2 SYDVKM. This CDR3 has 13 residues. In DNA, the CDR3 is TGTGCCACCTTGGACAGGCGGGACTATGGCCACACCTTC. It codes for CATLDRRDYGHTF.

This clonotype was picked up a small number of times. This chain links TRBV4-1 with TRBJ1-2, with D possibly matching TRBD1 (6 bases). Germline CDR1 reads MGHRA; CDR2 reads YSYEKL. The CDR3 totals 15 residues. V was shortened by 0 bases and J by 4 bases, with 12 bases between the two germline ends. Written as DNA, the CDR3 is TGCGCCAGCAGCCAAGAGGGCAGGGGAAGCTATGGCTACACCTTC. It codes for CASSQEGRGSYGYTF.

This clonotype was seen a few times. The genes are TRBV20-1 and TRBJ2-7; D is unresolved. The better agreement between TRBJ2-5 and the DNA end casts doubt on the J call. The CDR3 extends over 12 amino acids. Looked up from germline, CDR1 is DFQATT and CDR2 is SNEGSKA (reference sequence). Here the CDR3 DNA reads TGCAGTGCTAGTCTAGGGCGGGAGACCCAGTACTTC. Its translation: CSASLGRETQYF.

This clonotype was observed a single time. V and J are TRBV3-1 and TRBJ1-2, with D perhaps matching TRBD1 (6 bases). The CDR3 covers 13 residues. Trimming took off 3 bases at V and 7 bases at J, with 12 bases between the two ends. Germline V gene sequence: CDR1 LGHDT, CDR2 YNNKEL (reference sequence). CDR3 in DNA: TGTGCCAGCAGCCAGGGGAGACAGGCTGGCTACACCTTC. Translating it yields CASSQGRQAGYTF.

V gene TRBV7-9 combines with J gene TRBJ1-4; TRBD1 matches 8 bases. With 1 base clipped from V and 10 bases from J, the junction kept 5 bases outside the gene matches. Germline V lookup: CDR1 SEHNR, CDR2 FQNEAQ (reference sequence). CDR3 length equals 14 residues. Here the CDR3 reads CASSLESGGGKLFF. The CDR3 coding sequence is TGTGCCAGCAGCTTAGAGTCAGGGGGCGGAAAACTGTTTTTT.

The rearrangement uses TRBV20-1 and TRBJ2-3, with 9 bases lining up with TRBD2. The CDR3 sequence is 13 residues long. V trimming: 8 bases; J trimming: 1 base; junction bases outside the gene matches: 4. Germline CDR1 is DFQATT and CDR2 is SNEGSKA (reference sequence). CDR3 in DNA: TGCAGTAAGAGGACTAGCGGCACAGATACGCAGTATTTT. Translating it yields CSKRTSGTDTQYF.

Points on this clonotype: At one of its ends the junction is not consistent with the germline gene, which may arise from a read error. This chain links TRBV19 with TRBJ2-3; D gene ambiguous. CDR1 and CDR2 (germline): LNHDA, SQIVND (reference sequence). This CDR3 spans 13 amino acids. CDR3 DNA: TGTGCCCGTAGTATCCGAGGTCTTGATACGCAGTATTTT. Translating gives CARSIRGLDTQYF.

This clonotype turned up a few times. This rearrangement joins TRBV12-3 or TRBV12-4 to TRBJ2-1; 10 bases agree with TRBD1. The CDR3 is 17 amino acids. V dropped 5 bases and J dropped 3; count of bases not matched to a gene: 10. CDR3 nucleotides: TGTGCCAGCAGTGGTCCCGGGACAGGGGCAAGCTACAATGAGCAGTTCTTC. Residues: CASSGPGTGASYNEQFF.

This clonotype was observed a few times. The gene calls are TRBV5-1 and TRBJ2-1, with D unclear. V was clipped by 4 bases and J by 0 bases, with 8 bases between them. CDR1 SGHRS and CDR2 YFSETQ come from the germline V gene. The CDR3 consists of 14 residues. The CDR3 loop is CASSMTLSYNEQFF. CDR3 nucleotides: TGCGCCAGCAGCATGACTCTCTCCTACAATGAGCAGTTCTTC.

This clonotype was seen more than once but under ten times. V is TRBV5-1 and J is TRBJ2-1; D gene uncertain. The CDR3 is 17 residues long. CDR1 is SGHRS, CDR2 YFSETQ, per germline. The V end lost 1 base, the J end lost 0 bases, and 14 bases lay between the germline ends. This CDR3 reads CASSLWVDWSSYNEQFF. The CDR3 coding sequence is TGCGCCAGCAGCTTGTGGGTAGACTGGAGCTCCTACAATGAGCAGTTCTTC.

The chain recombines TRBV20-1 with TRBJ1-1; 9 positions agree with TRBD1. Germline trimming cut 2 bases from V and 5 bases from J; bases unmatched to any gene: 6. The CDR3 totals 14 residues. The V gene's germline CDR1 is DFQATT and CDR2 SNEGSKA (reference sequence). The CDR3 protein is CSARRQGVRTEAFF. CDR3 nucleotide sequence: TGCAGTGCTAGAAGACAGGGGGTAAGGACTGAAGCTTTCTTT.